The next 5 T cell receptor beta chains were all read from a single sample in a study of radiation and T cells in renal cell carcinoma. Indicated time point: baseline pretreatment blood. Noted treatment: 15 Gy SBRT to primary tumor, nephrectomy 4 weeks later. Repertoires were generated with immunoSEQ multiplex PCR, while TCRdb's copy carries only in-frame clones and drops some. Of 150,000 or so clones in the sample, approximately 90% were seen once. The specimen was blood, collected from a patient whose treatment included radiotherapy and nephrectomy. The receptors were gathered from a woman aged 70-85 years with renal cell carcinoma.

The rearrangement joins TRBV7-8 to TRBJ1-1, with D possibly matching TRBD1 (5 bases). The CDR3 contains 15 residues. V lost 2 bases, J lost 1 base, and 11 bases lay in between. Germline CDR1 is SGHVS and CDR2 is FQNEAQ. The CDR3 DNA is TGTGCCAGCAGCTTAAGGGCAGGGACGAACACTGAAGCTTTCTTT. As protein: CASSLRAGTNTEAFF.

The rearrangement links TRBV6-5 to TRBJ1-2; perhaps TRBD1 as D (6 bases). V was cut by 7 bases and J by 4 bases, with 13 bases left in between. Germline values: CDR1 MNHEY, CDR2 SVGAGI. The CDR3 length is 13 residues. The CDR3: CASKGGFAYGYTF. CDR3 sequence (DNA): TGTGCCAGCAAGGGGGGTTTTGCCTATGGCTACACCTTC.

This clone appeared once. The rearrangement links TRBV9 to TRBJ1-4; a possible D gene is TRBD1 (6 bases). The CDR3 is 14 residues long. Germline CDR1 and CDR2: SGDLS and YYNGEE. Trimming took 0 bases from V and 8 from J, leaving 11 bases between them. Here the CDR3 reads CASSVEHGGEKLFF. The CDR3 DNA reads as TGTGCCAGCAGCGTAGAACACGGGGGCGAAAAACTGTTTTTT.

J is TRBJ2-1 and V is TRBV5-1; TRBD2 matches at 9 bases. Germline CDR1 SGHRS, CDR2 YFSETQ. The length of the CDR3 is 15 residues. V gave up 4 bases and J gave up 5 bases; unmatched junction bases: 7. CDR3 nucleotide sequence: TGCGCCAGCAGCGAGTCGCGGGGGGGTCACAATGAGCAGTTCTTC. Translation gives CASSESRGGHNEQFF.

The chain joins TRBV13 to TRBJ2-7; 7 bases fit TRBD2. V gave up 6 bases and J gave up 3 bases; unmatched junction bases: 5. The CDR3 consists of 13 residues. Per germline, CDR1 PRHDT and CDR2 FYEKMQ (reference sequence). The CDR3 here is CASSRDYDYEQYF. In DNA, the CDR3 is TGTGCCAGCAGTAGGGACTACGACTACGAGCAGTACTTC.